Described below is a single T cell receptor beta chain sequence and its context. A read error may account for a junction end that differs from germline. This entry is derived from a study of cytomegalovirus exposure and HLA in healthy donors. A multiplex PCR was run with 60 Vbeta primers and 13 Jbeta primers. The method was immunoSEQ multiplex PCR; TCRdb's version includes in-frame clones alone and lacks a portion of them. Here the sample spans about 190,000 clones, about 69% being singletons. In germline, CDR1 is SEHNR, CDR2 FQNEAQ (reference sequence). The CDR3 loop spans 16 amino acids. This sequence originates from a man in his thirties or forties in good health and CMV-seropositive. V usage is TRBV7-9 and J usage is TRBJ2-3; TRBD2 matches 11 bases. The sample taken for sequencing was PBMCs. The CDR3 coding sequence is TGTTCCAGCAGCCGGGGACTAGCGGCAACCACAGATACGCAGTATTTT. Translation gives CSSSRGLAATTDTQYF.